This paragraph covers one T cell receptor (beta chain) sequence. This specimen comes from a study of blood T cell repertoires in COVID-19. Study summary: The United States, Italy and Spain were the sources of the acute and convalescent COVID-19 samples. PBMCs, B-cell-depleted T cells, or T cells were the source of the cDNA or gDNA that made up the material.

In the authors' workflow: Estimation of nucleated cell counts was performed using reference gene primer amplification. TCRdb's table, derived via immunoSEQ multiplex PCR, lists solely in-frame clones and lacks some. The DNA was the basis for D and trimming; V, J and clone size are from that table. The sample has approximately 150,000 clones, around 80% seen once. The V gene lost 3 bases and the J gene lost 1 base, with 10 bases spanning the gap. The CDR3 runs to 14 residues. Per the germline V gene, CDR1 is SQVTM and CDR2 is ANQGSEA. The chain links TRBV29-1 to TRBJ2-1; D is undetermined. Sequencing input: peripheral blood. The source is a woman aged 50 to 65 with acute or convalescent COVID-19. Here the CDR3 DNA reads TGCAGCGTTGATGTGTCCGGGTCCTACAATGAGCAGTTCTTC. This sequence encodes CSVDVSGSYNEQFF.